The rows below give T cell receptor beta chains drawn from one sample of a study of breast tumors, draining lymph nodes, adjacent tissues. TCRdb reprocessed the multiplex PCR reads via MiXCR and lists one record per CDR3 protein. The profile shows around 230,000 distinct CDR3 sequences, nearly 35% of them singletons. Sequenced material: axillary lymph node tissue. The origin of the receptors is a female donor with breast cancer. Some clones in this sample may be carry-over from other donors' samples. Each CDR3 is given with its conserved first and last residue. Each record gives: J gene, clone size, D gene, V gene, CDR3 DNA, CDR3 protein. D genes are given only for firm matches. Not every row has a clone size; where given, it reads once, few, many or a size class.

j_gene: TRBJ2-1
abundance: NA
d_gene: NA
v_gene: TRBV20-1
CDR3nt: TGCAGTACTAGTGCGGGGCCCTACAATGCGCAGTTCTTC
CDR3aa: CSTSAGPYNAQFF

j_gene: TRBJ2-7
abundance: many
d_gene: NA
v_gene: TRBV10-3
CDR3nt: TGTGCCATCAGTGGACAGTCCTACGAGCAGTACTTC
CDR3aa: CAISGQSYEQYF

j_gene: TRBJ2-1
abundance: many
d_gene: NA
v_gene: TRBV19
CDR3nt: TGTGCCAGTACCAGGACAACCTACAATGAGCAGTTCTTC
CDR3aa: CASTRTTYNEQFF

j_gene: TRBJ2-3
abundance: NA
d_gene: TRBD2
v_gene: TRBV4-1
CDR3nt: TGCGCCAGCAGCCAAGGTCAGGGACTAAGCACAGATACGCAGTATTTT
CDR3aa: CASSQGQGLSTDTQYF

j_gene: TRBJ2-6
abundance: NA
d_gene: NA
v_gene: TRBV19
CDR3nt: TGTGCCAGTAGTATCGCAGGGACTGGGGCCAACGTCCTGACTTTC
CDR3aa: CASSIAGTGANVLTF

j_gene: TRBJ2-3
abundance: NA
d_gene: NA
v_gene: TRBV4-3
CDR3nt: TGCGCCAGCAGCCCAAAGCGATATGGGGGGGCTGGAGATACGCAGTATTTT
CDR3aa: CASSPKRYGGAGDTQYF

j_gene: TRBJ2-5
abundance: NA
d_gene: NA
v_gene: TRBV27
CDR3nt: TGTGCCAGCAGTCTTACAGGGTCGGGTCAAGAGACCCAGTACTTC
CDR3aa: CASSLTGSGQETQYF

j_gene: TRBJ1-4
abundance: many
d_gene: NA
v_gene: TRBV19
CDR3nt: TGTGCCAGTAGTATGGGTGCAACTAATGAAAAACTGTTTTTT
CDR3aa: CASSMGATNEKLFF

j_gene: TRBJ1-1
abundance: NA
d_gene: NA
v_gene: TRBV24-1
CDR3nt: TGTGCCGCCAGATCGACACTGAACACTGAAGCTTTCTTT
CDR3aa: CAARSTLNTEAFF

j_gene: TRBJ1-4
abundance: many
d_gene: TRBD1
v_gene: TRBV19
CDR3nt: TGTGCCAGTTCGGAAGGGACAGGAGGCGAAAAACTGTTTTTT
CDR3aa: CASSEGTGGEKLFF

j_gene: TRBJ2-2
abundance: many
d_gene: NA
v_gene: TRBV11-2
CDR3nt: TGTGCCAGCAGCCCACGCACGATCGGTCCCAACACCGGGGAGCTGTTTTTT
CDR3aa: CASSPRTIGPNTGELFF

j_gene: TRBJ2-1
abundance: many
d_gene: TRBD2
v_gene: TRBV19
CDR3nt: TGTGCCAGCACTACTAGCGGGAGAGTACAAAGAGAGCAGTTCTTC
CDR3aa: CASTTSGRVQREQFF

j_gene: TRBJ2-1
abundance: many
d_gene: TRBD2
v_gene: TRBV11-3
CDR3nt: TGTGCCAGCAGCCGCCGACTAGCGGGAGACAATGAGCAGTTCTTC
CDR3aa: CASSRRLAGDNEQFF

j_gene: TRBJ2-5
abundance: many
d_gene: TRBD1
v_gene: TRBV5-4
CDR3nt: TGTGCCAGCAGCCTGGGACAGAAAGAGACCCAGTACTTC
CDR3aa: CASSLGQKETQYF

j_gene: TRBJ2-1
abundance: few
d_gene: NA
v_gene: TRBV6-2/TRBV6-3
CDR3nt: TGTGCCAGCAGTTACCCCACCTCGAAGTTCTTC
CDR3aa: CASSYPTSKFF

j_gene: TRBJ1-3
abundance: many
d_gene: NA
v_gene: TRBV7-9
CDR3nt: TGTGCCAGCAGCTTACCCATCGGAAACACCATATATTTT
CDR3aa: CASSLPIGNTIYF

j_gene: TRBJ2-7
abundance: NA
d_gene: NA
v_gene: TRBV7-9
CDR3nt: TGTGCCAGCAGCGTCACCGCCGGCACCAGGGGAGAGCAGTACTTC
CDR3aa: CASSVTAGTRGEQYF

j_gene: TRBJ1-2
abundance: few
d_gene: NA
v_gene: TRBV7-2
CDR3nt: TGTGCCAGCTGCACAGCTAACTATGGCTACACCTTC
CDR3aa: CASCTANYGYTF

j_gene: TRBJ2-1
abundance: many
d_gene: TRBD2
v_gene: TRBV24-1
CDR3nt: TGTGCCACCAGTGATTTACAAGCGGGAGCAGGCAATGAGCAGTTCTTC
CDR3aa: CATSDLQAGAGNEQFF

j_gene: TRBJ1-2
abundance: NA
d_gene: NA
v_gene: TRBV6-5
CDR3nt: TGTGCCAGAAGACTAGCGGGAGACTATGGCTACACCTTC
CDR3aa: CARRLAGDYGYTF

j_gene: TRBJ2-5
abundance: NA
d_gene: NA
v_gene: TRBV29-1
CDR3nt: TGCAGCTCCGGGGAGGATGAGGAGACCCAGTACTTC
CDR3aa: CSSGEDEETQYF

j_gene: TRBJ2-7
abundance: many
d_gene: NA
v_gene: TRBV29-1
CDR3nt: TGCAGCGTTGTAACTGGGGTCCACGAGCAGTACTTC
CDR3aa: CSVVTGVHEQYF

j_gene: TRBJ2-2
abundance: many
d_gene: TRBD2
v_gene: TRBV5-1
CDR3nt: TGCGCCAGCAGCTTGTGGCAGCGGGAGGGCCCAAACACCGGGGAGCTGTTTTTT
CDR3aa: CASSLWQREGPNTGELFF

j_gene: TRBJ2-5
abundance: NA
d_gene: NA
v_gene: TRBV29-1
CDR3nt: TGCAGCGTTCCCGGGACCGCGACCCAGTACTTC
CDR3aa: CSVPGTATQYF

j_gene: TRBJ1-4
abundance: few
d_gene: NA
v_gene: TRBV18
CDR3nt: TGTGCCAGCTCACCAAACACAGGGACAACTAATGAAAAACTGTTTTTT
CDR3aa: CASSPNTGTTNEKLFF

j_gene: TRBJ1-2
abundance: many
d_gene: NA
v_gene: TRBV7-6
CDR3nt: TGTGCCAGCAGCAACTCCCCGGGACCGAACTATGGCTACCCCTTC
CDR3aa: CASSNSPGPNYGYPF

j_gene: TRBJ1-3
abundance: NA
d_gene: TRBD1
v_gene: TRBV20-1
CDR3nt: TGCAGTGCTAGAGGGACAGGGATTGGAAACACCATATATTTT
CDR3aa: CSARGTGIGNTIYF

j_gene: TRBJ1-2
abundance: NA
d_gene: TRBD1
v_gene: TRBV5-5
CDR3nt: TGTGCCAGCAGCTCTCGGACAGGGGACTATGGCTACACCTTC
CDR3aa: CASSSRTGDYGYTF

j_gene: TRBJ2-7
abundance: many
d_gene: TRBD1
v_gene: TRBV7-8
CDR3nt: TGTGCCAGCAGCCCGCGGACAGGGGGCATTTACGAGCAGTACTTC
CDR3aa: CASSPRTGGIYEQYF